This T cell receptor beta chain was recorded in a study of T cell repertoires in cytomegalovirus infection. The overall study: From public TCR beta signatures came an indication of both CMV infection and matching HLA type.

MiXCR, run by TCRdb on the reads, gives a single entry per CDR3 protein. The sample contains roughly 150,000 distinct CDR3 sequences, 20% to 25% of which appear only once. Germline CDR1 is SGHAT and CDR2 is FQDESV (reference sequence). This CDR3 contains 14 residues. Trimming stripped 5 bases from V and 1 base from J, with 11 bases between. The sample holds a few counts of this clonotype. The sequence was obtained from a human donor in good health (CMV status not recorded). Some clones in this sample may be carry-over from other donors' samples. The sample comprised PBMCs. This chain joins TRBV11-1 and TRBJ2-5, with D unclear. The CDR3 protein is CASSPRTAQETQYF. CDR3 coding DNA: TGTGCCAGCAGCCCCCGGACCGCCCAAGAGACCCAGTACTTC.